The rows below give T cell receptor beta chains drawn from one sample of a study of B cell selection in AIRE deficiency. Profiling relied on immunoSEQ multiplex PCR, and the TCRdb table lists in-frame clones only, not all of them. The sample carries 20,000 to 25,000 clones, 97% recorded once. Material for sequencing was conventional CD4+ T cells sorted from PBMCs. The receptors originated from a human donor with AIRE deficiency. CDR3s include the opening cysteine and the closing phenylalanine or tryptophan. The D gene is left open where the match is weak. Clone sizes are given selectively: once, few, many, or a class where the clone is expanded.

V gene: TRBV30; clone size: .; D gene: .; J gene: TRBJ1-6; CDR3 protein: CAWSVLGSGSPLHF; CDR3 DNA: TGTGCCTGGAGTGTACTAGGTTCTGGGTCACCCCTCCACTTT
V gene: TRBV6-5; clone size: .; D gene: .; J gene: TRBJ2-7; CDR3 protein: CASGRGWYEQYF; CDR3 DNA: TGTGCCAGCGGCAGGGGATGGTACGAGCAGTACTTC
V gene: TRBV29-1; clone size: .; D gene: .; J gene: TRBJ1-3; CDR3 protein: CSVEVGAWGNTIYF; CDR3 DNA: TGCAGCGTTGAAGTGGGGGCGTGGGGAAACACCATATATTTT
V gene: TRBV11-2; clone size: .; D gene: TRBD1; J gene: TRBJ2-2; CDR3 protein: CASSSSDRGGTGELFF; CDR3 DNA: TGTGCCAGCAGCTCCTCCGACAGGGGCGGTACCGGGGAGCTGTTTTTT
V gene: TRBV18; clone size: .; D gene: TRBD1; J gene: TRBJ2-7; CDR3 protein: CASSHRGIYEQYF; CDR3 DNA: TGTGCCAGCTCGCACAGGGGAATCTACGAGCAGTACTTC
V gene: TRBV7-9; clone size: .; D gene: .; J gene: TRBJ1-1; CDR3 protein: CASSLRNHPLGDTEAFF; CDR3 DNA: TGTGCCAGCAGCCTTAGGAACCACCCCTTAGGAGACACTGAAGCTTTCTTT
V gene: TRBV30; clone size: .; D gene: .; J gene: TRBJ2-3; CDR3 protein: CAWSQGSGDTQYF; CDR3 DNA: TGTGCCTGGAGCCAGGGATCAGGGGATACGCAGTATTTT
V gene: TRBV5-1; clone size: few; D gene: .; J gene: TRBJ2-3; CDR3 protein: CASSFNDDTQYF; CDR3 DNA: TGCGCCAGCAGCTTTAACGATGATACGCAGTATTTT
V gene: TRBV25-1; clone size: .; D gene: .; J gene: TRBJ1-1; CDR3 protein: CASSLETNTEAFF; CDR3 DNA: TGTGCCAGCAGCCTCGAGACAAACACTGAAGCTTTCTTT
V gene: TRBV19; clone size: .; D gene: TRBD1; J gene: TRBJ2-3; CDR3 protein: CASVGTGHTDTQYF; CDR3 DNA: TGTGCCAGTGTCGGGACAGGGCACACAGATACGCAGTATTTT
V gene: TRBV18; clone size: .; D gene: .; J gene: TRBJ1-2; CDR3 protein: CASSPGYGYTF; CDR3 DNA: TGTGCCAGCTCACCAGGATATGGCTACACCTTC
V gene: TRBV7-2; clone size: .; D gene: .; J gene: TRBJ1-2; CDR3 protein: CASSLAPANYGYTF; CDR3 DNA: TGTGCCAGCAGCTTAGCGCCAGCGAACTATGGCTACACCTTC
V gene: TRBV28; clone size: .; D gene: .; J gene: TRBJ2-1; CDR3 protein: CALGGLADEQFF; CDR3 DNA: TGTGCCTTGGGGGGGCTAGCGGATGAGCAGTTCTTC
V gene: TRBV28; clone size: .; D gene: .; J gene: TRBJ2-3; CDR3 protein: CASSFHSPRAQYF; CDR3 DNA: TGTGCCAGCAGTTTCCACTCGCCGAGGGCGCAGTATTTT
V gene: TRBV28; clone size: .; D gene: TRBD2; J gene: TRBJ2-2; CDR3 protein: CAGRLAGTGELFF; CDR3 DNA: TGTGCCGGCAGACTAGCAGGCACCGGGGAGCTGTTTTTT
V gene: TRBV7-6; clone size: .; D gene: TRBD1; J gene: TRBJ1-1; CDR3 protein: CASSSRGRVRGGQTYTEAFF; CDR3 DNA: TGTGCCAGCAGCTCTAGGGGGCGGGTGAGGGGTGGGCAGACTTACACTGAAGCTTTCTTT
V gene: TRBV30; clone size: .; D gene: TRBD1; J gene: TRBJ2-7; CDR3 protein: CAWSPGTAAVEQYF; CDR3 DNA: TGTGCCTGGAGTCCGGGGACAGCTGCTGTCGAGCAGTACTTC
V gene: TRBV30; clone size: .; D gene: .; J gene: TRBJ2-5; CDR3 protein: CAWSVHETQYF; CDR3 DNA: TGTGCCTGGAGTGTACACGAGACCCAGTACTTC
V gene: TRBV7-2; clone size: .; D gene: .; J gene: TRBJ2-5; CDR3 protein: CASSLVETQYF; CDR3 DNA: TGTGCCAGCAGCTTAGTCGAGACCCAGTACTTC
V gene: TRBV4-1; clone size: .; D gene: .; J gene: TRBJ1-2; CDR3 protein: CASSTIHRESNYGYTF; CDR3 DNA: TGCGCCAGCAGCACTATCCACAGGGAATCTAACTATGGCTACACCTTC
V gene: TRBV11-3; clone size: .; D gene: .; J gene: TRBJ1-1; CDR3 protein: CASSPGGAEVDTEAFF; CDR3 DNA: TGTGCCAGCAGCCCCGGGGGGGCCGAAGTGGACACTGAAGCTTTCTTT
V gene: TRBV11-3; clone size: .; D gene: .; J gene: TRBJ2-7; CDR3 protein: CASSSPLWVTYEQYF; CDR3 DNA: TGTGCCAGCAGCTCCCCCTTGTGGGTCACCTACGAGCAGTACTTC
V gene: TRBV7-3; clone size: .; D gene: .; J gene: TRBJ2-1; CDR3 protein: CASSPHPPQRSANEQFF; CDR3 DNA: TGTGCCAGCAGCCCCCATCCCCCACAACGTTCCGCCAATGAGCAGTTCTTC
V gene: TRBV28; clone size: .; D gene: .; J gene: TRBJ1-4; CDR3 protein: CASSLLAVGKRATNEKLFF; CDR3 DNA: TGTGCCAGCAGTTTATTAGCGGTAGGGAAGAGGGCAACTAATGAAAAACTGTTTTTT
V gene: TRBV19; clone size: .; D gene: .; J gene: TRBJ1-1; CDR3 protein: CASKTGFVPNTEAFF; CDR3 DNA: TGTGCCAGTAAAACAGGGTTTGTTCCGAACACTGAAGCTTTCTTT
V gene: TRBV11-3; clone size: .; D gene: .; J gene: TRBJ1-1; CDR3 protein: CASSLTGGAFF; CDR3 DNA: TGTGCCAGCAGCCTGACTGGAGGCGCTTTCTTT
V gene: TRBV7-2; clone size: .; D gene: .; J gene: TRBJ2-5; CDR3 protein: CASSRIANQETQYF; CDR3 DNA: TGTGCCAGCAGCCGTATAGCGAACCAAGAGACCCAGTACTTC
V gene: TRBV29-1; clone size: .; D gene: .; J gene: TRBJ1-2; CDR3 protein: CSVGGALGLSYGYTF; CDR3 DNA: TGCAGCGTTGGTGGCGCATTGGGGCTCAGTTATGGCTACACCTTC
V gene: TRBV9; clone size: .; D gene: TRBD2; J gene: TRBJ2-5; CDR3 protein: CASSVGTSQETQYF; CDR3 DNA: TGTGCCAGCAGCGTAGGGACTAGCCAAGAGACCCAGTACTTC
V gene: TRBV9; clone size: .; D gene: TRBD2; J gene: TRBJ2-1; CDR3 protein: CASSERASGRDEQFF; CDR3 DNA: TGTGCCAGCAGCGAGAGGGCTAGCGGGAGGGATGAGCAGTTCTTC
V gene: TRBV6-1; clone size: .; D gene: TRBD1; J gene: TRBJ1-2; CDR3 protein: CASSQLGQGSGYTF; CDR3 DNA: TGTGCCAGCAGCCAACTGGGACAGGGCTCTGGCTACACCTTC
V gene: TRBV12-2; clone size: .; D gene: .; J gene: TRBJ1-3; CDR3 protein: CASSLGSSGNTIYF; CDR3 DNA: TGTGCCAGCAGTTTGGGGAGCTCTGGAAACACCATATATTTT
V gene: TRBV28; clone size: .; D gene: .; J gene: TRBJ1-2; CDR3 protein: CASSRRNYGYTF; CDR3 DNA: TGTGCCAGCAGTCGCAGGAACTATGGCTACACCTTC
V gene: TRBV4-1; clone size: .; D gene: .; J gene: TRBJ2-7; CDR3 protein: CASSQERGRVPQYF; CDR3 DNA: TGCGCCAGCAGCCAAGAAAGAGGTAGAGTACCGCAGTACTTC
V gene: TRBV7-9; clone size: .; D gene: .; J gene: TRBJ2-1; CDR3 protein: CASSLMGVDEQFF; CDR3 DNA: TGTGCCAGCAGCTTGATGGGGGTCGATGAGCAGTTCTTC
V gene: TRBV11-3; clone size: .; D gene: .; J gene: TRBJ2-7; CDR3 protein: CASSPRPGLSTYEQYF; CDR3 DNA: TGTGCCAGCAGCCCTAGGCCCGGACTTTCCACCTACGAGCAGTACTTC
V gene: TRBV11-3; clone size: .; D gene: .; J gene: TRBJ2-5; CDR3 protein: CASSPPDWYQETQYF; CDR3 DNA: TGTGCCAGCAGCCCCCCCGATTGGTACCAAGAGACCCAGTACTTC
V gene: TRBV21-1; clone size: .; D gene: .; J gene: TRBJ2-3; CDR3 protein: CASSQIKTSGTTDTQYF; CDR3 DNA: TGTGCCAGCAGCCAGATCAAGACTAGCGGGACCACAGATACGCAGTATTTT
V gene: TRBV10-3; clone size: .; D gene: .; J gene: TRBJ1-1; CDR3 protein: CAISDSLNTEAFF; CDR3 DNA: TGTGCCATCAGTGACAGCCTTAACACTGAAGCTTTCTTT
V gene: TRBV7-9; clone size: .; D gene: TRBD2; J gene: TRBJ2-7; CDR3 protein: CASSLREGPYEQYF; CDR3 DNA: TGTGCCAGCAGCTTACGGGAGGGCCCGTACGAGCAGTACTTC
V gene: TRBV11-2; clone size: .; D gene: TRBD2; J gene: TRBJ2-1; CDR3 protein: CASSSRLAGGDEQFF; CDR3 DNA: TGTGCCAGCAGCTCTAGACTAGCGGGAGGAGATGAGCAGTTCTTC
V gene: TRBV5-1; clone size: .; D gene: .; J gene: TRBJ2-3; CDR3 protein: CASSVAGTRSTDTQYF; CDR3 DNA: TGCGCCAGCAGCGTGGCCGGGACTCGAAGCACAGATACGCAGTATTTT
V gene: TRBV5-1; clone size: .; D gene: .; J gene: TRBJ2-7; CDR3 protein: CASSGRSGGTSYEQYF; CDR3 DNA: TGCGCCAGCAGTGGAAGGTCAGGGGGGACCTCCTACGAGCAGTACTTC
V gene: TRBV11-3; clone size: .; D gene: .; J gene: TRBJ2-3; CDR3 protein: CASSLDTSDTQYF; CDR3 DNA: TGTGCCAGCAGCTTAGACACGTCAGATACGCAGTATTTT
V gene: TRBV9; clone size: once; D gene: .; J gene: TRBJ2-1; CDR3 protein: CASSVGLAGEQFF; CDR3 DNA: TGTGCCAGCAGCGTGGGACTTGCCGGTGAGCAGTTCTTC
V gene: TRBV12-5; clone size: .; D gene: .; J gene: TRBJ2-3; CDR3 protein: CASGPGSRPSDTQYF; CDR3 DNA: TGTGCTAGTGGTCCCGGGTCCCGCCCCTCAGATACGCAGTATTTT
V gene: TRBV2; clone size: .; D gene: TRBD1; J gene: TRBJ1-1; CDR3 protein: CASSPDRDTEAFF; CDR3 DNA: TGTGCCAGCAGTCCCGACAGGGACACTGAAGCTTTCTTT
V gene: TRBV28; clone size: .; D gene: .; J gene: TRBJ2-2; CDR3 protein: CASSTPEGGNTGELFF; CDR3 DNA: TGTGCCAGCAGTACCCCAGAGGGAGGGAACACCGGGGAGCTGTTTTTT
V gene: TRBV29-1; clone size: .; D gene: TRBD1; J gene: TRBJ2-7; CDR3 protein: CSVERDRSAEQYF; CDR3 DNA: TGCAGCGTTGAACGGGACAGGTCGGCCGAGCAGTACTTC
V gene: TRBV28; clone size: once; D gene: .; J gene: TRBJ1-6; CDR3 protein: CASSLGGSNSPLHF; CDR3 DNA: TGTGCCAGCAGCCTGGGAGGGTCTAATTCACCCCTCCACTTT
V gene: TRBV7-8; clone size: once; D gene: .; J gene: TRBJ2-5; CDR3 protein: CASSYRTSGETQYF; CDR3 DNA: TGTGCCAGCAGTTACCGGACCTCAGGGGAGACCCAGTACTTC
V gene: TRBV7-2; clone size: .; D gene: .; J gene: TRBJ1-1; CDR3 protein: CASSFVLVLNTEAFF; CDR3 DNA: TGTGCCAGCAGCTTTGTCTTAGTCCTGAACACTGAAGCTTTCTTT
V gene: TRBV11-2; clone size: .; D gene: .; J gene: TRBJ1-3; CDR3 protein: CASSSVLTARPGNTIYF; CDR3 DNA: TGTGCCAGCAGCTCCGTATTGACAGCGAGACCTGGAAACACCATATATTTT
V gene: TRBV7-8; clone size: .; D gene: .; J gene: TRBJ2-1; CDR3 protein: CASSFRPYNGQFF; CDR3 DNA: TGTGCCAGCAGCTTTAGGCCGTACAATGGGCAGTTCTTC
V gene: TRBV30; clone size: .; D gene: .; J gene: TRBJ1-1; CDR3 protein: CAFYRQHEAFF; CDR3 DNA: TGTGCCTTCTATAGACAGCATGAAGCTTTCTTT
V gene: TRBV21-1; clone size: .; D gene: .; J gene: TRBJ1-4; CDR3 protein: CASSKETRGRLFLGCGEKLFF; CDR3 DNA: TGTGCCAGCAGCAAAGAGACAAGGGGGCGGCTGTTTTTGGGTTGTGGTGAAAAACTGTTTTTT
V gene: TRBV10-2; clone size: .; D gene: TRBD1; J gene: TRBJ2-1; CDR3 protein: CASNGQGAYEQFF; CDR3 DNA: TGCGCCAGCAATGGACAGGGGGCGTATGAGCAGTTCTTC
V gene: TRBV5-4; clone size: .; D gene: TRBD1; J gene: TRBJ2-5; CDR3 protein: CASSFGTGNQETQYF; CDR3 DNA: TGTGCCAGCAGCTTCGGGACAGGGAACCAAGAGACCCAGTACTTC